Listed below are T cell receptor beta chains from one sample, sequenced in a study of blood T cell repertoires in COVID-19. Produced via immunoSEQ multiplex PCR; TCRdb's table is partial and in-frame only. The repertoire holds around 99,000 clones, about three quarters seen once, with roughly 8.4% in the top ten. The specimen sequenced was peripheral blood. The origin of the receptors is a man aged 50-60 years who had recovered from COVID-19. Both conserved end residues are part of each CDR3. The order of the fields is V gene, CDR3 protein.

>TRBV5-8
CASSFGHLSSGANVLTF
>TRBV5-4
CASTYEASTGYGYTF
>TRBV30
CALRRELMDEQFF
>TRBV5-1
CASSLWGDNQPQHF
>TRBV10-3
CAISESVENYGYTF
>TRBV30
CAWSPLAAFYEQYF
>TRBV7-9
CASSLQGRPQETQYF
>TRBV6-5
CASKTRGASYGYTF
>TRBV19
CASTSPLNFNYGYTF
>TRBV11-2
CASSFGRSGGGGTDTQYF
>TRBV2
CASLGLAGGGETQYF
>TRBV21-1
CASSGTGQGTNTGELFF
>TRBV28
CASSLVGTAFGEQYF
>TRBV14
CASSRGLAGGPRKSSSYEQYF
>TRBV5-8
CASSLGQGLGGNTIYF
>TRBV28
CASSFTGGTGGGEQYF
>TRBV15
CATSSRVIGNQPQHF
>TRBV6-1
CASSEARRGGNIQYF
>TRBV5-4
CASSQGLAGGGGEQYF
>TRBV28
CASRNQFNYGYTF
>TRBV5-1
CASSTGVGCEKLFF
>TRBV7-6
CASSLEGYSEAFF
>TRBV11-2
CASSLVGDRDTEAFF
>TRBV3-1/TRBV3-2
CASSQAGGRHEQYF
>TRBV4-3
CASSQEPYAGTEGEKLFF
>TRBV6-4
CASSDRGGTSGTDTQYF